These 7 T cell receptor beta chains share one sample of origin, sequenced in a study of TIL therapy for anti-PD-1-resistant metastatic lung cancer. The immunoSEQ assay was v3. Generated by immunoSEQ multiplex PCR, the TCRdb table keeps only in-frame clones and is missing some. This table has 5,000 to 8,000 clones, around 69% appearing once. Indicated time point: pre-treatment sample, taken before nivolumab and TIL therapy. The tumor samples were excised metastases, mostly pleural nodules or supraclavicular lymph nodes. The sequencing used tumor tissue, collected at baseline. The source is a person aged 25-85 years with non-small cell lung cancer.

In this sample, this clone is medium-sized. This chain connects TRBV6-2 or TRBV6-3 to TRBJ1-1, with D tentatively TRBD1 (5 bases). Germline V gene data show CDR1 as MNHEY and CDR2 as SVGEGT. The V end lost 2 bases, the J end lost 4 bases, and 11 bases lay between the germline ends. The CDR3 spans 14 residues. The CDR3 nucleotides are TGTGCCAGCAGTTACATAGGGGCGAGCACTGAAGCTTTCTTT. As protein: CASSYIGASTEAFF.

This chain joins TRBV27 and TRBJ2-3; D ambiguous. The CDR3 spans 11 residues. Germline lookup yields CDR1 MNHEY and CDR2 SMNVEV (reference sequence). V shed 10 bases and J shed 1 base, with 6 bases lying between them. The CDR3 nucleotides are TGTGCCATCCTGGGCACAGATACGCAGTATTTT. This gives the protein CAILGTDTQYF.

This chain connects TRBV4-3 to TRBJ2-3, with D perhaps TRBD1 or TRBD2 (7 bases each). V lost 2 bases to trimming and J lost 1 base, with 16 bases between them. The CDR3 contains 17 residues. Germline CDR1 LGHNA, CDR2 YSLEER. The CDR3 sequence is CASSQFAAGGGTDTQYF. CDR3 sequence (DNA): TGCGCCAGCAGCCAATTCGCAGCAGGGGGGGGCACAGATACGCAGTATTTT.

The J gene is TRBJ2-3, the V gene TRBV30; D might be TRBD1 (6 bases). The CDR3 runs to 14 residues. Trimming shortened V by 5 bases and J by 6 bases, and 18 bases separated the two germline ends. Per the germline V gene, CDR1 is GTSNPN and CDR2 is SVGIG (reference sequence). DNA for the CDR3: TGTGCCTGGGGATCTAGGGGGAAAGGCGATACGCAGTATTTT. Translation: CAWGSRGKGDTQYF.

With regard to this clone: In the same sample, other DNA sequences code for this CDR3. The genes are TRBV4-3 and TRBJ1-4; D remains unclear. Germline V gene data show CDR1 as LGHNA and CDR2 as YSLEER. CDR3 length: 14 residues. V dropped 0 bases and J dropped 4 bases, with 6 bases sitting between them. In DNA, the CDR3 is TGCGCCAGCAGCCAAGATGCTCGTAATGAAAAACTGTTTTTT. Amino acids: CASSQDARNEKLFF.

The V call is TRBV10-3, the J call TRBJ2-1, with D perhaps matching TRBD2 (6 bases). Trimming took off 10 bases at V and 5 bases at J, with 15 bases between the two ends. Per germline, CDR1 ENHRY and CDR2 SYGVKD. The CDR3 sequence is 13 residues long. Written as DNA, the CDR3 is TGTGCCACCCGGGACTTGGGTAACAATGAGCAGTTCTTC. It codes for CATRDLGNNEQFF.

The J gene is TRBJ1-2, the V gene TRBV2, with 7 bases matching TRBD1. Germline-derived CDR1 and CDR2 are SNHLY and FYNNEI. This CDR3 comprises 14 residues. V lost 5 bases to trimming and J lost 6 bases; unmatched junction nucleotides: 9. DNA of the CDR3: TGTGCCAGCAGTATTCTACAGGGGAGGGATGGCTACACCTTC. Translation gives CASSILQGRDGYTF.